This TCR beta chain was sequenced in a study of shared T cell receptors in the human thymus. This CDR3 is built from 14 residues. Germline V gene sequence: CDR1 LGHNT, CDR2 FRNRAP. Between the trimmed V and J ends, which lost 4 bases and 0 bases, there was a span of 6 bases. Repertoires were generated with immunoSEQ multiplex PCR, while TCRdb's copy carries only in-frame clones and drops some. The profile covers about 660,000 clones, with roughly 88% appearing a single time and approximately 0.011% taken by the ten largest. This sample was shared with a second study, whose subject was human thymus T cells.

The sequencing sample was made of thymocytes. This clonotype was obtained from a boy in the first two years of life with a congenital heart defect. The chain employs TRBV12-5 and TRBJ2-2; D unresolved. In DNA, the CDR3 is TGTGCTAGTGGTTACAACACGAACACCGGGGAGCTGTTTTTT. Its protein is CASGYNTNTGELFF.